The 19 T cell receptor beta chains listed next were all sequenced from one sample in a study of CD8 T cells in ankylosing spondylitis (dated by TCRdb to about 2017). Library preparation employed 5' RACE. The instrument was an Illumina HiSeq 2500. The public reads were reanalyzed by TCRdb: fastp trimming at Q25, MiXCR alignment, in-frame beta chains only. A single entry per CDR3 protein holds the most common genes and DNA from its merged rows. For this sample the table gives around 150,000 distinct CDR3 sequences, of which approximately 10% were detected only once. The top ten constitute less than 5% of the sample. The sample taken for sequencing was blood, either unsorted or a sorted T cell fraction (not recorded which). The receptor source for this set is a female donor with ankylosing spondylitis or in good health (not recorded which).

At least ten counts were recorded for this clonotype. The chain has TRBV28 and TRBJ2-3; 8 nucleotides agree with TRBD2. The V gene end was trimmed by 4 bases and the J gene end by 5 bases; junction bases not matched to a gene: 8. Germline CDR1 is MDHEN and CDR2 is SYDVKM. The CDR3 has 15 residues. In nucleotides, the CDR3 is TGTGCCAGCAGTTCCTCCGGGACTAGGCTAGATACGCAGTATTTT. Translated, it gives CASSSSGTRLDTQYF.

V gene TRBV5-1 combines with J gene TRBJ1-2, with D perhaps matching TRBD1 (5 bases). CDR1 is SGHRS and CDR2 is YFSETQ in the germline V gene. The ends were cut back, 7 bases at V and 5 bases at J, with 15 bases in the middle. The CDR3 runs 13 residues. CDR3 protein: CASGNGEGYGYTF. The CDR3 bases are TGCGCCAGCGGAAACGGGGAGGGGTATGGCTACACCTTC.

This clonotype was seen ten or more times. The chain recombines TRBV2 with TRBJ2-1; 10 bases are shared with TRBD2. Germline CDR1 and CDR2: SNHLY and FYNNEI. The ends lost 6 bases at V and 4 bases at J; junction bases unmatched: 6. This CDR3 region has 15 residues. CDR3 amino acids: CASRGAGGPYNEQFF. The DNA for the CDR3 is TGTGCCAGCAGGGGAGCGGGGGGGCCGTACAATGAGCAGTTCTTC. The full variable domain, its missing parts supplied by reference TRBV2 and TRBJ2-1, is EPEVTQTPSHQVTQMGQEVILRCVPISNHLYFYWYRQILGQKVEFLVSFYNNEISEKSEIFDDQFSVERPDGSNFTLKIRSTKLEDSAMYFCASRGAGGPYNEQFFGPGTRLTVL.

The gene calls are TRBV20-1 and TRBJ2-2; 16 bases are shared with TRBD2. CDR3 size: 17 residues. Germline V gene data show CDR1 as DFQATT and CDR2 as SNEGSKA (reference sequence). CDR3: CSVRGLAGGSNTGELFF. In DNA form, the CDR3 reads TGCAGCGTCAGGGGACTAGCGGGGGGGTCGAACACCGGGGAGCTGTTTTTT.

The chain uses TRBV11-2 and TRBJ1-1; D is undetermined. The CDR3 extends over 13 amino acids. Between the trimmed V and J ends, which lost 5 bases and 5 bases, there was a span of 12 bases. Germline loops: CDR1 SGHAT, CDR2 FQNNGV. The CDR3 DNA is TGTGCCAGCAGCCCTTACCCGGTGACTGAAGCTTTCTTT. This codes for CASSPYPVTEAFF.

This clonotype was found many times. The V gene is TRBV5-1, the J gene TRBJ1-1; no reliable D call. Germline V gene sequence: CDR1 SGHRS, CDR2 YFSETQ. V was pared by 2 bases and J by 0 bases, with 11 bases between. The CDR3 has 15 amino acids. CDR3 coding DNA: TGCGCCAGCAGCTTAGTTTTGGCGGTGAACACTGAAGCTTTCTTT. It specifies CASSLVLAVNTEAFF.

Many counts were recorded for this clonotype. The CDR3 region has the DNA TGCAGTGCCGTTGGACAGGCGAACACCGGGGAGCTGTTTTTT. Translated: CSAVGQANTGELFF. J is TRBJ2-2 and V is TRBV20-1; TRBD1 matches 7 bases. This CDR3 has 14 residues. The V gene end was trimmed by 6 bases and the J gene end by 0 bases; junction bases not matched to a gene: 4. In germline, CDR1 is DFQATT, CDR2 SNEGSKA (reference sequence).

Details on this clonotype: The CDR3 does not end in the conserved phenylalanine or tryptophan, so this is likely a read error. The DNA is left out, because the CDR3 cannot be placed on it with certainty; the CDR3 is given as TCRdb lists it. This chain joins TRBV5-5 and TRBJ1-1. Germline V gene lookup returns CDR1 SGHKS and CDR2 YYEKEE (reference sequence). From its first to its last residue, the CDR3 has 13 amino acids. The chain's CDR3 is CASSLWGSPGMAV.

This clonotype was seen repeatedly, ten times or more. The chain is built from TRBV29-1 and TRBJ2-3; TRBD2 aligns across 9 bases. The CDR3 is 15 residues long. J gave up 3 bases and V 4 bases, and 8 bases lay outside the gene matches. The germline CDR1 and CDR2 sequences are SQVTM and ANQGSEA. CDR3 amino acids: CSVALLAGETDTQYF. The CDR3 DNA is TGCAGCGTTGCGCTGTTAGCGGGAGAAACAGATACGCAGTATTTT.

This clonotype was seen a handful of times. This chain joins TRBV19 and TRBJ2-1, with 7 bases lining up with TRBD2. The CDR3 consists of 15 residues. Germline V gene data show CDR1 as LNHDA and CDR2 as SQIVND (reference sequence). Trimming took 1 base from V and 8 from J; bases not matched to a gene: 8. DNA for the CDR3: TGTGCCAGTAGTATAGGAGGGGAGGGCCTGGATGAGCAGTTCTTC. Amino acids: CASSIGGEGLDEQFF.

This clonotype was detected many times. For the CDR3, the DNA is TGCAGTGCTAGAGTTGGGACAGGGGCCTACAATGAGCAGTTCTTC. This gives the protein CSARVGTGAYNEQFF. The genes are TRBV20-1 and TRBJ2-1; 10 nucleotides line up with TRBD1. V dropped 1 base and J dropped 2; count of bases not matched to a gene: 2. This CDR3 comprises 15 residues. The germline V gene has CDR1 DFQATT and CDR2 SNEGSKA (reference sequence).

This clonotype was counted many times. V usage is TRBV6-2 or TRBV6-3 and J usage is TRBJ2-1, with TRBD1 matching 8 bases. The CDR3 is 14 amino acids. The trim removed 6 bases at V and 4 bases at J, leaving 5 bases unmatched. Looked up from germline, CDR1 is MNHEY and CDR2 is SVGEGT. The CDR3 sequence is CASRPGTGYNEQFF. The DNA of the CDR3 is TGTGCCAGCAGGCCCGGGACAGGTTACAATGAGCAGTTCTTC.

This clonotype occurred many times. The rearrangement links TRBV12-3 or TRBV12-4 to TRBJ1-2, with D perhaps TRBD1 (6 bases). The CDR3 sequence is 13 residues long. The V end lost 8 bases, the J end lost 3 bases, and 13 bases lay between the germline ends. CDR3 sequence reads: CASATGTDYGYTF. The DNA of the CDR3 is TGTGCCAGCGCAACAGGGACGGACTATGGCTACACCTTC.

This clonotype was recorded many times. This sequence joins TRBV7-3 and TRBJ1-1, with D perhaps TRBD1 (6 bases). Germline CDR1 SGHTA, CDR2 FQGTGA. The CDR3 is 16 residues long. Trimming left V 2 bases short and J 5 bases short, with 18 bases between. CDR3 sequence (DNA): TGTGCCAGCAGCTTATTGGGGGGGCGCGTAGGAACTGAAGCTTTCTTT. This encodes CASSLLGGRVGTEAFF.

This clonotype was detected ten times or more. This rearrangement joins TRBV19 to TRBJ1-1; maybe TRBD1 (6 bases). Germline CDR1 reads LNHDA; CDR2 reads SQIVND (reference sequence). This CDR3 has 13 amino acids. Deletions cut 6 bases from V and 0 bases from J, with 8 bases between. The CDR3 region has the DNA TGTGCCAGTAGCGACAGGATGAACACTGAAGCTTTCTTT. Translated, it gives CASSDRMNTEAFF. Together with reference TRBV19 and TRBJ1-1, the CDR3 gives the full variable domain: DGGITQSPKYLFRKEGQNVTLSCEQNLNHDAMYWYRQDPGQGLRLIYYSQIVNDFQKGDIAEGYSVSREKKESFPLTVTSAQKNPTAFYLCASSDRMNTEAFFGQGTRLTVV.

Ten or more counts support this clonotype. The genes are TRBV5-1 and TRBJ2-1; a possible D gene is TRBD2 (6 bases). CDR1 and CDR2 (germline): SGHRS, YFSETQ. The CDR3 spans 13 residues. V dropped 4 bases and J dropped 9 bases, with 14 bases sitting between them. The CDR3 here is CASSLGGVVEQFF. The CDR3 nucleotides read TGCGCCAGCAGCCTCGGGGGAGTTGTTGAGCAGTTCTTC.

This clonotype was counted many times. The chain has TRBV20-1 and TRBJ1-1; D might be TRBD1 (5 bases). The V and J ends lost 1 base and 0 bases respectively, with 6 bases between them. The CDR3 consists of 13 residues. Germline V gives CDR1 DFQATT, CDR2 SNEGSKA (reference sequence). CDR3 nucleotide sequence: TGCAGTGCTAGAGGACAGCTGAACACTGAAGCTTTCTTT. Translating gives CSARGQLNTEAFF.

This clonotype occurred many times. V usage is TRBV4-2 and J usage is TRBJ2-1, with D possibly TRBD2 on 6 matching bases. CDR1 is LGHNA, CDR2 YNFKEQ, per germline. The CDR3 is 15 residues long. Trimming shortened V by 0 bases and J by 7 bases, and 13 bases separated the two germline ends. The CDR3 reads CASSQDAGSRNEQFF. DNA for the CDR3: TGTGCCAGCAGCCAAGACGCGGGGAGTAGGAATGAGCAGTTCTTC.

This clonotype turned up a few times. V is TRBV29-1 and J is TRBJ2-1, with 9 bases lining up with TRBD1. This CDR3 is built from 13 residues. V shed 7 bases, J shed 7 bases, and the junction held 8 bases outside the gene matches. Germline V gene data show CDR1 as SQVTM and CDR2 as ANQGSEA. CDR3 sequence (DNA): TGCAGCGCGGACAGGGGTGGTGTGAATGAGCAGTTCTTC. It encodes CSADRGGVNEQFF.